This TCR beta chain was sequenced during a study of response to subunit inactivated influenza vaccine. This clonotype was recorded many times. Its specificity is not known. Germline V gives CDR1 SQVTM, CDR2 ANQGSEA. Trimming took 7 bases from V and 0 from J, leaving 8 bases between them. The CDR3 consists of 12 residues. Whole-study findings and limits: Authors proposed each seasonal influenza vaccination draws in few new T cells.

TCRdb passed the RT-PCR reads through MiXCR, listing each CDR3 protein once. Of hundreds of thousands of distinct CDR3 sequences in the sample, around 8% are singletons; the top ten hold 10% to 15%. The input for sequencing was PBMCs from blood, taken less than 30 months after vaccination. V and J are TRBV29-1 and TRBJ2-3, with D uncertain. This receptor was taken from a man aged 50-75 years who received an inactivated influenza vaccine. Here the CDR3 reads CSASESTDTQYF. CDR3 nucleotides: TGCAGCGCCAGCGAGAGCACAGATACGCAGTATTTT.